What follows are 18 T cell receptor beta chains derived from one specimen sequenced in a study of blood T cell repertoires in COVID-19. TCRdb's copy holds only in-frame clones and misses some; the assay was immunoSEQ multiplex PCR. The repertoire holds hundreds of thousands of clones, with around 87% as singletons. The specimen sequenced was PBMCs or T cells enriched from blood (not recorded which). The receptors originated from a man aged 25-40 years who had recovered from COVID-19.

This chain connects TRBV15 to TRBJ2-3; unclear D gene. CDR3 length: 13 residues. Germline CDR1 reads LNHNV; CDR2 reads YYDKDF (reference sequence). V was pared by 5 bases and J by 0 bases, with 6 bases between. The CDR3 sequence is CATSGGSTDTQYF. Written as DNA, the CDR3 is TGTGCCACCAGCGGCGGTAGCACAGATACGCAGTATTTT.

The genes are TRBV12-1 and TRBJ2-2; the table calls TRBD2, which could not be checked here. TRBV12-1 is a pseudogene segment. This CDR3 region has 13 residues. The CDR3 nucleotides are TGTGCCAGCAGCTGTGAGGGCACCGGGGAGCTGTTTTTT. Translation gives CASSCEGTGELFF.

The chain uses TRBV28 and TRBJ1-2; D unclear. The CDR3 is 13 amino acids. CDR1 and CDR2 (germline): MDHEN, SYDVKM. Trimming stripped 10 bases from V and 0 bases from J, with 12 bases between. CDR3 nucleotides: TGTGCCACTTCAGGAGGCGCTAACTATGGCTACACCTTC. Its protein is CATSGGANYGYTF.

The genes are TRBV5-1 and TRBJ2-3; 7 bases fit TRBD2. Germline V lookup: CDR1 SGHRS, CDR2 YFSETQ. With 0 bases clipped from V and 2 bases from J, the junction kept 6 bases outside the gene matches. There are 16 residues in the CDR3. The CDR3 reads CASSLGTGRNTDTQYF. CDR3 in DNA: TGCGCCAGCAGCTTGGGAACCGGGAGGAACACAGATACGCAGTATTTT.

A single count supports this clone. The rearrangement joins TRBV11-2 to TRBJ2-7; 7 nucleotides match TRBD2. CDR1 is SGHAT and CDR2 is FQNNGV in the germline V gene. CDR3 length equals 14 residues. Trimming cost V 5 bases and J 2 bases; bases outside gene matches: 6. The CDR3 DNA reads as TGTGCCAGCAGCCATCCGGGACTAACCTACGAGCAGTACTTC. Amino acids: CASSHPGLTYEQYF.

V usage is TRBV6-5 and J usage is TRBJ2-7; 8 nucleotides line up with TRBD1. CDR1 and CDR2 from the germline V gene are MNHEY and SVGAGI. V was clipped by 7 bases and J by 3 bases; unmatched bases: 2. The CDR3 is 12 residues long. In DNA form, the CDR3 reads TGTGCCAGCATCGGACAGGGCTACGAGCAGTACTTC. Translating it yields CASIGQGYEQYF.

The rearrangement joins TRBV28 to TRBJ2-1; D gene unclear. The CDR3 runs 14 residues. V lost 3 bases, J lost 9 bases, and 15 bases lay in between. Germline CDR1 reads MDHEN; CDR2 reads SYDVKM. The CDR3 spells CASSLIGESSEQFF. As DNA, the CDR3 is TGTGCCAGCAGTTTGATCGGAGAGAGTAGTGAGCAGTTCTTC.

CDR3 protein: CASSLAVGGVFF. Here the CDR3 DNA reads TGTGCCAGCAGTTTGGCGGTGGGAGGGGTGTTTTTT. This chain connects TRBV12-3 or TRBV12-4 to TRBJ2-2; the match to TRBD2 covers 7 bases. Unmatched junction bases numbered 7, after V lost 3 bases and J lost 15 bases. CDR3 size: 12 residues.

The chain combines TRBV27 with TRBJ1-5; D might be TRBD1 (5 bases). CDR1 MNHEY and CDR2 SMNVEV come from the germline V gene (reference sequence). The CDR3 length is 14 residues. The V gene lost 10 bases and the J gene lost 6 bases, with 19 bases spanning the gap. CDR3 sequence (DNA): TGTGCCACTTCCGTGGTTGCGGGGGGTCAGCCCCAGCATTTT. Its translation: CATSVVAGGQPQHF.

V usage is TRBV2 and J usage is TRBJ2-2; a possible D gene is TRBD2 (5 bases). V dropped 6 bases and J dropped 9 bases, with 14 bases sitting between them. Germline V gene sequence: CDR1 SNHLY, CDR2 FYNNEI. The CDR3 loop spans 13 amino acids. The CDR3 is CASRTRLSRELFF. DNA for the CDR3: TGTGCCAGCAGAACTAGACTTTCCCGGGAGCTGTTTTTT.

The chain recombines TRBV4-2 with TRBJ2-1, with D unclear. This CDR3 contains 15 residues. CDR1 and CDR2 from the germline V gene are LGHNA and YNFKEQ. Trimming stripped 1 base from V and 5 bases from J, with 12 bases between. The CDR3 DNA follows: TGTGCCAGCAGCCAAGCCAACTTCCCGGACAATGAGCAGTTCTTC. Protein: CASSQANFPDNEQFF.

This chain connects TRBV6-5 to TRBJ1-3; D is uncertain. Trimming cost V 6 bases and J 0 bases, with 12 bases left between them. Germline values: CDR1 MNHEY, CDR2 SVGAGI. This CDR3 contains 15 residues. The CDR3 sequence is CASRAAIFSGNTIYF. The DNA for the CDR3 is TGTGCCAGCAGGGCGGCAATCTTCTCTGGAAACACCATATATTTT.

The chain joins TRBV16 to TRBJ2-1; no clear D. The CDR3 loop spans 11 amino acids. V was clipped by 4 bases and J by 7 bases, with 5 bases between them. CDR1 KGHSY and CDR2 FQNENV come from the germline V gene. The chain's CDR3 is CASSLRNEQFF. The DNA for the CDR3 is TGTGCCAGCAGCCTCCGGAATGAGCAGTTCTTC.

The chain recombines TRBV3-1 (or the pseudogene TRBV3-2) with TRBJ2-7, with TRBD2 identical over 9 bases. V shed 1 base, J shed 6 bases, and the junction held 4 bases outside the gene matches. CDR3 size: 14 residues. In germline, CDR1 is LGHDT, CDR2 YNNKEL (reference sequence). The CDR3 sequence is CASSQASGRIEQYF. As DNA, the CDR3 is TGTGCCAGCAGCCAAGCAAGCGGGAGGATCGAGCAGTACTTC.

The genes are TRBV30 and TRBJ1-1; D unclear. The CDR3 extends over 11 amino acids. The V end was cut by 4 bases, the J end by 8 bases, with 11 bases between. The germline V gene has CDR1 GTSNPN and CDR2 SVGIG (reference sequence). The chain's CDR3 is CAWILVSEAFF. The DNA for the CDR3 is TGTGCCTGGATTCTTGTATCCGAAGCTTTCTTT.

The chain employs TRBV12-3 or TRBV12-4 and TRBJ1-2; D gene unclear. This CDR3 is 12 amino acids long. The V and J ends lost 1 base and 8 bases respectively, with 8 bases between them. The CDR3 region has the DNA TGTGCCAGCAGTTTAGGATTGGGCGGCTACACCTTC. Its protein product is CASSLGLGGYTF.

The J gene is TRBJ2-1, the V gene TRBV12-1; the table's D call, TRBD2, was not checked against the DNA. TRBV12-1 is termed a pseudogene. The CDR3 contains 15 residues. The CDR3 coding sequence is TGTGCCAGCAGCTCCCTAGCGGGAGGGCCGTATGAGCAGTTCTTC. Its protein is CASSSLAGGPYEQFF.

This chain uses TRBV6-5 with TRBJ1-5; D is undetermined. Germline CDR1 is MNHEY and CDR2 is SVGAGI. Trimming cost V 0 bases and J 7 bases, with 10 bases left between them. CDR3 size: 14 residues. The CDR3 nucleotides read TGTGCCAGCAGTTACTCGACTACGGGGCAGCCCCAGCATTTT. Translated, it gives CASSYSTTGQPQHF.